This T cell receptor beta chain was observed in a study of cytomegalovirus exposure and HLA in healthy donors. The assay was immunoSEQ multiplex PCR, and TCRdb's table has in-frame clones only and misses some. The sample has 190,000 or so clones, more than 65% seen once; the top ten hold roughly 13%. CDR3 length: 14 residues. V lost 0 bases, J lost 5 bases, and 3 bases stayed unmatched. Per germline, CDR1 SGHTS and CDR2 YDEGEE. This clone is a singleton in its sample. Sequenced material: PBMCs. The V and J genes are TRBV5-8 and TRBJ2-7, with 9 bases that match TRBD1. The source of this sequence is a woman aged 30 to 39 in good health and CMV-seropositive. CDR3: CASSLGTGVDEQYF. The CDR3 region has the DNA TGTGCCAGCAGCTTGGGGACAGGGGTAGACGAGCAGTACTTC.